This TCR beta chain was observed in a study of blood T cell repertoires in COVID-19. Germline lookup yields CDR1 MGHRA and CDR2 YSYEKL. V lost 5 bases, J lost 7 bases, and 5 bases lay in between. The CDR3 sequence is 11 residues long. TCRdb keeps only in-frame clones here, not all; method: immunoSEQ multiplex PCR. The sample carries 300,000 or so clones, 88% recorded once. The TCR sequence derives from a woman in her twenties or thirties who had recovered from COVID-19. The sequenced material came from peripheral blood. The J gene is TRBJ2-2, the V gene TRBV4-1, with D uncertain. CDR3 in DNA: TGCGCCAGCAGCTTCCGCGGGGAGCTGTTTTTT. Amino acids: CASSFRGELFF.